Below, 15 T cell receptor beta chains from the same sample are listed, as sequenced in a study of regulatory T cells in long-lasting Graves disease. Time point meaning: newly diagnosed GD, antithyroid drugs for less than 3 months. Preparation of the TCR library used RNA extracted from PBMCs. Library construction for TCR beta used iRepertoire HTBI primers and Arm-PCR of CDR3 regions. TCRdb called the multiplex PCR reads again in MiXCR, with one record for every CDR3 protein. The table lists over 350,000 distinct CDR3 sequences, roughly 15% of them singletons. The data also belong to a second study, concerning T cells in Graves' hyperthyroidism and ophthalmopathy.

Source: peripheral blood mononuclear cells (PBMCs), taken at new diagnosis, from a patient treated with antithyroid drugs. These receptors all stem from a woman aged 40 to 50 with Graves disease.

This clonotype has at least ten counts. V and J are TRBV12-3 or TRBV12-4 and TRBJ2-2; 12 bases are shared with TRBD2. CDR3 length: 21 amino acids. V dropped 3 bases and J dropped 1; count of bases not matched to a gene: 15. The CDR3 coding sequence is TGTGCCAGCAGTTTTTACCCTCCCCGACTAGCGGGAGTGCGGAACACCGGGGAGCTGTTTTTT. Encoded protein: CASSFYPPRLAGVRNTGELFF.

Many counts were recorded for this clonotype. The chain joins TRBV11-3 to TRBJ1-1, with no clear D. V dropped 1 base and J dropped 8 bases, with 8 bases sitting between them. The length of the CDR3 is 12 residues. Germline V lookup: CDR1 SGHNT, CDR2 YENEEA. The CDR3 nucleotides read TGTGCCAGCAGCTTAGTTTCCGGGGAAGCTTTCTTT. Amino acids: CASSLVSGEAFF.

The V and J genes are TRBV7-9 and TRBJ2-3; D gene uncertain. V was pared by 5 bases and J by 6 bases, with 12 bases between. This CDR3 has 13 amino acids. Germline V gene lookup returns CDR1 SEHNR and CDR2 FQNEAQ (reference sequence). CDR3 coding DNA: TGTGCCAGCAGCCCACCCAAGGAGGATACGCAGTATTTT. It yields the protein CASSPPKEDTQYF.

This clonotype was recorded many times. The CDR3 is CASRDRVRGNNTEAFF. The CDR3 DNA sequence: TGTGCCAGTAGGGACAGGGTGAGGGGGAATAACACTGAAGCTTTCTTT. This chain joins TRBV19 and TRBJ1-1, with 8 nucleotides matching TRBD1. Looked up from germline, CDR1 is LNHDA and CDR2 is SQIVND (reference sequence). V shed 6 bases and J 2 bases; nucleotides not matched to a gene: 11. This CDR3 is 16 amino acids long.

The sample holds a few counts of this clonotype. The CDR3 coding sequence is TGTGCCAGCAGCTTAGCGGGGGCGGGGGGCACAGATACGCAGTATTTT. Amino acid sequence: CASSLAGAGGTDTQYF. The chain recombines TRBV7-9 with TRBJ2-3, with D perhaps TRBD2 (7 bases). The CDR3 contains 16 residues. Looked up from germline, CDR1 is SEHNR and CDR2 is FQNEAQ (reference sequence). The V end lost 0 bases, the J end lost 1 base, and 11 bases lay between the germline ends.

The sample holds many counts of this clonotype. The rearrangement joins TRBV12-5 to TRBJ2-7; D is unresolved. The CDR3 runs to 15 residues. V was clipped by 0 bases and J by 0 bases, with 9 bases between them. Looked up from germline, CDR1 is LGHNT and CDR2 is FRNRAP. CDR3 coding DNA: TGTGCTAGTGGTTTGGTAGTCGCGGTCTCCTACGAGCAGTACTTC. Translation: CASGLVVAVSYEQYF. Together with reference TRBV12-5 and TRBJ2-7, the CDR3 gives the full variable domain: DARVTQTPRHKVTEMGQEVTMRCQPILGHNTVFWYRQTMMQGLELLAYFRNRAPLDDSGMPKDRFSAEMPDATLATLKIQPSEPRDSAVYFCASGLVVAVSYEQYFGPGTRLTVT.

Many counts were recorded for this clonotype. This chain uses TRBV28 with TRBJ1-1, with D perhaps matching TRBD1 (6 bases). V gave up 7 bases and J gave up 4 bases, with 16 bases separating them. This CDR3 contains 14 residues. The V gene's germline CDR1 is MDHEN and CDR2 SYDVKM. Written as DNA, the CDR3 is TGTGCCAGCAAGAGGGACACCGAAGGCACTGAAGCTTTCTTT. Translated: CASKRDTEGTEAFF.

The rearrangement uses TRBV14 and TRBJ1-1; 8 bases map to TRBD1. The CDR3 spans 15 residues. Per germline, CDR1 SGHDN and CDR2 FVKESK. V trimming: 3 bases; J trimming: 3 bases; junction bases outside the gene matches: 6. The CDR3 DNA follows: TGTGCCAGCAGCCACCGCGACAGGGGAGACACTGAAGCTTTCTTT. It is translated as CASSHRDRGDTEAFF.

At least ten counts were recorded for this clonotype. The V and J genes are TRBV28 and TRBJ2-1, with 8 bases fitting TRBD2. J lost 3 bases, V lost 5 bases, and 3 bases had no gene match. The V gene's germline CDR1 is MDHEN and CDR2 SYDVKM. The CDR3 is made up of 14 amino acids. The CDR3: CASSTGTSYNEQFF. Here the CDR3 DNA reads TGTGCCAGCAGTACCGGGACTAGCTACAATGAGCAGTTCTTC.

The sample holds many counts of this clonotype. This rearrangement joins TRBV12-3 or TRBV12-4 to TRBJ2-7; D is possibly TRBD2 (5 bases). V lost 8 bases and J lost 0, with 17 bases in between. The CDR3 length is 15 residues. CDR3 in DNA: TGTGCCAGCCGGGCCAGCGGCCCTAGCTCCTACGAGCAGTACTTC. It codes for CASRASGPSSYEQYF.

This clonotype was counted many times. The chain joins TRBV18 to TRBJ1-1; D gene uncertain. V lost 5 bases, J lost 0 bases, and 10 bases lay in between. From germline, CDR1 is KGHSH and CDR2 LQKENI. The length of the CDR3 is 14 residues. DNA of the CDR3: TGTGCCAGCTCAGAAGGGTCCGTGAACACTGAAGCTTTCTTT. This translates into CASSEGSVNTEAFF.

This clonotype was recorded many times. J is TRBJ1-2 and V is TRBV28; D is uncertain. The CDR3 is 12 residues long. With 5 bases removed from V and 4 bases from J, the gap between germline ends came to 8 bases. Germline CDR1 and CDR2: MDHEN and SYDVKM. Here the CDR3 DNA reads TGTGCCAGCAGTCGACTGACCTATGGCTACACCTTC. It translates to CASSRLTYGYTF.

This clonotype came up a few times. The chain uses TRBV14 and TRBJ2-3, with D possibly matching TRBD1 (5 bases). This CDR3 contains 14 residues. The ends were cut back, 0 bases at V and 8 bases at J, with 12 bases in the middle. The germline V gene encodes CDR1 SGHDN and CDR2 FVKESK. The DNA of the CDR3 is TGTGCCAGCAGCCAAGATCGCGACAGATTTACGCAGTATTTT. Translating it yields CASSQDRDRFTQYF.

This clonotype was detected many times. V is TRBV28 and J is TRBJ2-1, with D perhaps matching TRBD2 (6 bases). CDR1 is MDHEN, CDR2 SYDVKM, per germline. This CDR3 region has 15 residues. V was trimmed by 6 bases and J by 3 bases, leaving 15 bases between them. The DNA for the CDR3 is TGTGCCAGCAGCCGGGCGGGACCACTCTACAATGAGCAGTTCTTC. Translating it yields CASSRAGPLYNEQFF.

This clonotype was detected many times. The genes are TRBV27 and TRBJ1-6; the match to TRBD1 covers 8 bases. This CDR3 is built from 14 residues. The ends lost 7 bases at V and 7 bases at J; junction bases unmatched: 6. Germline V lookup: CDR1 MNHEY, CDR2 SMNVEV (reference sequence). The CDR3 spells CASTQRDRNSPLHF. The CDR3, as DNA: TGTGCCAGCACCCAACGGGACAGGAATTCACCCCTCCACTTT.